These T cell receptor beta chains were read from a single sample in a study of blood T cell repertoires in COVID-19. Assay: immunoSEQ multiplex PCR; the TCRdb copy retains only in-frame clones and omits some. The sample holds about 59,000 clones, around four fifths seen once. Sequenced: peripheral blood. The source is an elderly man with acute or convalescent COVID-19. Both conserved end residues are part of each CDR3. A D gene is named only where the DNA matches it firmly. Not all rows give a size; the values are once, few, many and, for expanded clones, a class.

TRBJ2-3,TRBV10-3,once,TRBD1,12,CATQGVTDTQYF,TGTGCCACACAGGGGGTGACAGATACGCAGTATTTT
TRBJ1-1,TRBV7-2,.,.,13,CASSLVQGTEAFF,TGTGCCAGCAGCTTAGTCCAGGGCACTGAAGCTTTCTTT
TRBJ1-1,TRBV21-1,.,.,13,CASSKAQNTEAFF,TGTGCCAGCAGCAAGGCACAGAACACTGAAGCTTTCTTT
TRBJ2-5,TRBV7-8,.,.,14,CASSLAPPRETQYF,TGTGCCAGCAGCTTAGCTCCCCCGCGGGAGACCCAGTACTTC
TRBJ2-7,TRBV6-5,.,.,13,CAIRTPSSYEQYF,TGTGCCATCCGGACTCCGAGCTCCTACGAGCAGTACTTC
TRBJ1-1,TRBV19,.,.,14,CASSTRESNTEAFF,TGTGCCAGTAGTACCCGAGAGTCGAACACTGAAGCTTTCTTT
TRBJ2-5,TRBV5-1,.,TRBD2,15,CASSTGLAGSETQYF,TGCGCCAGCAGCACGGGACTAGCGGGGTCAGAGACCCAGTACTTC
TRBJ2-1,TRBV29-1,.,.,13,CSALGGGYNEQFF,TGCAGCGCCCTAGGGGGGGGGTACAATGAGCAGTTCTTC
TRBJ1-6,TRBV19,.,TRBD1,19,CASSYTAGQAAGYNSPLHF,TGTGCCAGTAGTTATACTGCGGGACAGGCGGCCGGTTATAATTCACCCCTCCACTTT
TRBJ1-2,TRBV21-1,few,.,11,CASSKYNGYTF,TGTGCCAGCAGCAAATACAATGGCTACACCTTC
TRBJ1-1,TRBV4-2,.,.,14,CASSRTVSNTEAFF,TGTGCCAGCAGCCGAACAGTATCAAACACTGAAGCTTTCTTT
TRBJ1-5,TRBV30,.,.,14,CAWSHGVYNQPQHF,TGTGCCTGGAGTCACGGGGTCTACAATCAGCCCCAGCATTTT
TRBJ1-1,TRBV7-8,.,TRBD1,14,CASSGRTGHTEAFF,TGTGCCAGCAGCGGGCGGACAGGGCACACTGAAGCTTTCTTT
TRBJ1-2,TRBV18,few,TRBD1,15,CASSSAGTGAYGYTF,TGTGCCAGCTCGTCAGCTGGGACAGGAGCCTATGGCTACACCTTC
TRBJ2-7,TRBV11-2,.,.,16,CASSGLDGTYSYEQYF,TGTGCCAGCAGCGGGCTGGATGGAACCTACTCCTACGAGCAGTACTTC
TRBJ2-7,TRBV2,once,.,15,CASSQLASGSGEQYF,TGTGCCAGCAGTCAACTAGCTTCAGGGTCGGGCGAGCAGTACTTC
TRBJ2-7,TRBV29-1,.,.,11,CSVAILSEQYF,TGCAGCGTCGCAATCCTAAGCGAGCAGTACTTC
TRBJ2-3,TRBV2,.,TRBD1,15,CASSSGTGSTDTQYF,TGTGCCAGTTCCTCCGGGACAGGTAGCACAGATACGCAGTATTTT
TRBJ1-6,TRBV19,.,.,14,CATKQRGRGSPLHF,TGTGCCACCAAACAGCGAGGCCGGGGTTCACCCCTCCACTTT
TRBJ2-1,TRBV29-1,few,TRBD2,16,CSVEPGLAGSYNEQFF,TGCAGCGTTGAACCGGGACTAGCGGGCTCCTACAATGAGCAGTTCTTC
TRBJ1-1,TRBV5-1,.,.,17,CASSPYRGGDWNTEAFF,TGCGCCAGCAGCCCCTACCGAGGGGGGGACTGGAACACTGAAGCTTTCTTT
TRBJ2-2,TRBV6-5,.,.,15,CASRSLSVNTGELFF,TGTGCCAGCAGATCCCTTTCAGTGAACACCGGGGAGCTGTTTTTT
TRBJ2-3,TRBV18,.,.,14,CASSPLLGGDTQYF,TGTGCCAGCTCACCATTACTAGGGGGAGATACGCAGTATTTT
TRBJ1-3,TRBV7-8,.,.,15,CASSLVKGAGNTIYF,TGTGCCAGCAGCTTAGTAAAGGGGGCTGGAAACACCATATATTTT
TRBJ1-6,TRBV20-1,.,.,13,CSASATGPSPLHF,TGCAGTGCTAGTGCTACAGGGCCATCACCCCTCCACTTT
TRBJ1-5,TRBV6-1,.,.,14,CASSEGGANQPQHF,TGTGCCAGCAGTGAGGGGGGAGCCAATCAGCCCCAGCATTTT
TRBJ1-5,TRBV6-1,.,.,16,CASSERQVTSNQPQHF,TGTGCCAGCAGTGAACGGCAGGTAACTAGCAATCAGCCCCAGCATTTT
TRBJ1-3,TRBV30,.,.,14,CAWSSGFSGNTIYF,TGTGCCTGGAGTTCAGGGTTCTCTGGAAACACCATATATTTT
TRBJ1-6,TRBV19,.,.,15,CASSSGQPGNSPLHF,TGTGCCAGTAGTAGTGGACAGCCAGGGAATTCACCCCTCCACTTT
TRBJ2-1,TRBV24-1,few,TRBD2,21,CATSDPTVGLAGLGSYNEQFF,TGTGCCACCAGTGACCCTACCGTGGGACTAGCGGGATTAGGCTCCTACAATGAGCAGTTCTTC
TRBJ1-1,TRBV3-1/TRBV3-2,.,TRBD1,13,CASSLRGTGRAFF,TGTGCCAGCAGCCTCCGCGGGACAGGTAGGGCTTTCTTT
TRBJ1-2,TRBV25-1,.,.,13,CASSLGANYGYTF,TGTGCCAGCAGTTTAGGAGCTAACTATGGCTACACCTTC
TRBJ2-3,TRBV19,.,.,14,CASSMGSSTDTQYF,TGTGCCAGTAGTATGGGGAGTTCCACAGATACGCAGTATTTT
TRBJ1-1,TRBV21-1,.,.,17,CASSKGCVGQGRAEAFF,TGTGCCAGCAGCAAAGGGTGTGTGGGGCAGGGAAGGGCTGAAGCTTTCTTT
TRBJ1-5,TRBV5-1,.,.,13,CASSPEGVGPQHF,TGCGCCAGCAGCCCCGAAGGGGTAGGGCCCCAGCATTTT